This T cell receptor (beta chain) was obtained from a study of regulatory T cells in long-lasting Graves disease. Regarding the study as a whole: Persistent Graves' patients had lower TCR diversity than newly diagnosed ones.

Construction of TCR beta libraries relied on iRepertoire HTBI primers and on Arm-PCR targeting CDR3 regions. One entry per CDR3 protein, called by TCRdb with MiXCR from the multiplex PCR reads. The table has roughly 500,000 distinct CDR3 sequences, around an eighth seen once. The time point was: newly diagnosed GD, antithyroid drugs for less than 3 months. The TCR library was made from RNA that had been extracted from PBMCs in TRIzol. The source of the patients was an endocrinology department in Xi'an, China. Germline V gene data show CDR1 as MNHNS and CDR2 as SASEGT. The V and J ends lost 6 bases and 6 bases, in that order; junction bases with no gene match: 7. This CDR3 has 14 amino acids. There are many counts of this clonotype. Its antigen is unknown. The sample was also reused in another study, on T cells in Graves' hyperthyroidism and ophthalmopathy. That paper states: The diagnostic basis comprised clinical symptoms, serum thyroxine and TRAb, thyroid ultrasound and orbital computed tomography. Stable hyperthyroidism was separated from ophthalmopathy by a model based on 13 V-J features.

The chain joins TRBV6-1 to TRBJ1-1, with TRBD1 matching 10 bases. This receptor was obtained from a man younger than 40 with Graves disease. The specimen comprised peripheral blood mononuclear cells (PBMCs), sampled at new diagnosis, from a patient treated with antithyroid drugs. The chain's CDR3 is CASSRDRGRPEAFF. The CDR3 DNA sequence: TGTGCCAGCAGCAGGGACAGGGGTAGGCCTGAAGCTTTCTTT.